A single sample is the source of the 28 T cell receptor beta chains below, sequenced in a study of monozygotic twins with inflammatory bowel disease. With the 5' RACE reads reprocessed, TCRdb shows one record per CDR3 protein and no DNA. The sample totals approximately 150,000 distinct CDR3 sequences. The sequenced material came from blood. The receptors were gathered from a human donor with ulcerative colitis or Crohn's disease, or a healthy co-twin of an affected twin (not recorded which).

The J gene is TRBJ1-1, the V gene TRBV7-6. The V gene's germline CDR1 is SGHVS and CDR2 FNYEAQ. The CDR3 has 13 residues. CDR3 sequence: CASSSLLGTEAFF.

V usage is TRBV3-1 and J usage is TRBJ1-2; without DNA, the TCRdb call of TRBD1 cannot be checked. Germline CDR1 LGHDT, CDR2 YNNKEL (reference sequence). The CDR3 has 14 amino acids. CDR3 in amino acids: CASSQGQGAKGYTF.

The chain uses TRBV7-2 and TRBJ2-3; TCRdb's D call of TRBD1 is untestable without DNA. The CDR3 is 16 amino acids. Looked up from germline, CDR1 is SGHTA and CDR2 is FQGNSA. The CDR3 here is CASSLRKGIYTDTQYF.

The chain couples TRBV25-1 to TRBJ2-1. The CDR3 has 14 amino acids. The germline gives CDR1 MGHDK, CDR2 SYGVNS. The CDR3 is CASSIQTGYNEQFF.

This sequence joins TRBV5-1 and TRBJ2-3. The germline gives CDR1 SGHRS, CDR2 YFSETQ. The CDR3 spans 14 residues. CDR3: CASSLPSSTDTQYF.

The CDR3 loop reads CASSEGGANVLTF. The V gene is TRBV5-1, the J gene TRBJ2-6; TCRdb indicates TRBD2, and absent DNA this call remains unverified. CDR3 length: 13 residues. Germline lookup yields CDR1 SGHRS and CDR2 YFSETQ.

The chain recombines TRBV7-9 with TRBJ2-6; TCRdb lists TRBD2, though no DNA is available to test this call. The CDR3 has 15 amino acids. The germline V gene has CDR1 SEHNR and CDR2 FQNEAQ (reference sequence). This CDR3 is CASSFGPSGANVLTF.

The J gene is TRBJ1-1, the V gene TRBV5-1; the D call from TCRdb, TRBD1, cannot be confirmed without DNA. The CDR3 contains 13 residues. The germline V gene has CDR1 SGHRS and CDR2 YFSETQ. Here the CDR3 reads CASTRQGDTEAFF.

V is TRBV20-1 and J is TRBJ2-1; TCRdb names TRBD2, which stays unverified in the absence of DNA. CDR1 is DFQATT and CDR2 is SNEGSKA in the germline V gene (reference sequence). The CDR3 contains 13 residues. This chain's CDR3 is CSVGTSGGREQFF.

The chain is built from TRBV20-1 and TRBJ2-1; as DNA is missing, the TRBD2 call by TCRdb cannot be tested. This CDR3 region has 16 residues. Germline assignment: CDR1 DFQATT and CDR2 SNEGSKA (reference sequence). CDR3: CSARVGTSPIYNEQFF.

The chain uses TRBV18 and TRBJ1-4; TCRdb reports TRBD1, a call that lacks DNA to check it against. The CDR3 has 17 amino acids. Germline lookup yields CDR1 KGHSH and CDR2 LQKENI. The CDR3 protein is CASSPQGTGGTNEKLFF.

The chain is built from TRBV12-3 or TRBV12-4 and TRBJ1-2; TCRdb selects TRBD1, and the lack of DNA leaves this call unchecked. The CDR3 covers 15 residues. This CDR3 reads CASSPGLSGPYGYTF.

This rearrangement joins TRBV5-1 to TRBJ2-4; TCRdb calls TRBD1, which cannot be checked without DNA. Germline V gene data show CDR1 as SGHRS and CDR2 as YFSETQ. The CDR3 runs 15 residues. The CDR3 loop reads CASSLGGTARNIQYF.

The rearrangement uses TRBV5-1 and TRBJ1-6; the TCRdb D gene call, TRBD1, has no DNA to confirm it. Germline CDR1 and CDR2: SGHRS and YFSETQ. The CDR3 consists of 15 residues. The CDR3 is CASSSGTAYNSPLHF. The whole variable domain, filled in from reference TRBV5-1 and TRBJ1-6, reads KAGVTQTPRYLIKTRGQQVTLSCSPISGHRSVSWYQQTPGQGLQFLFEYFSETQRNKGNFPGRFSGRQFSNSRSEMNVSTLELGDSALYLCASSSGTAYNSPLHFGNGTRLTVT.

V usage is TRBV12-3 or TRBV12-4 and J usage is TRBJ2-5; TCRdb lists TRBD2, though no DNA is available to test this call. This CDR3 has 12 amino acids. CDR3 amino acids: CASSPVAGGPFF.

V usage is TRBV27 and J usage is TRBJ1-5; TCRdb picks TRBD1, but there is no DNA to check that call. This CDR3 is built from 17 residues. Germline CDR1 and CDR2: MNHEY and SMNVEV (reference sequence). CDR3 protein: CASSGGTGRADGQPQHF.

The CDR3 spells CSASRGVLRTEAFF. V is TRBV20-1 and J is TRBJ1-1. The CDR3 length is 14 residues. CDR1 and CDR2 (germline): DFQATT, SNEGSKA (reference sequence).

The rearrangement uses TRBV19 and TRBJ1-6; checking the TCRdb D call of TRBD1 is not possible without DNA. CDR3 length: 17 residues. In germline, CDR1 is LNHDA, CDR2 SQIVND (reference sequence). This CDR3 is CASSILKTGGIISPLHF. Variable domain in full (rest from reference TRBV19 and TRBJ1-6): DGGITQSPKYLFRKEGQNVTLSCEQNLNHDAMYWYRQDPGQGLRLIYYSQIVNDFQKGDIAEGYSVSREKKESFPLTVTSAQKNPTAFYLCASSILKTGGIISPLHFGNGTRLTVT.

V usage is TRBV20-1 and J usage is TRBJ1-1; TCRdb calls TRBD1, which cannot be checked without DNA. CDR3 length: 16 amino acids. CDR1 and CDR2 from the germline V gene are DFQATT and SNEGSKA (reference sequence). CDR3 in amino acids: CSARGGQGRVNTEAFF.

This sequence joins TRBV5-1 and TRBJ2-1; without DNA, the TCRdb call of TRBD1 cannot be checked. Per the germline V gene, CDR1 is SGHRS and CDR2 is YFSETQ. The CDR3 totals 13 residues. This chain's CDR3 is CASSLGQFDEQFF.

CDR3 residues: CASSYSAPRDTQYF. The chain combines TRBV6-2 or TRBV6-3 with TRBJ2-3; no DNA is available, so the TRBD1 call from TCRdb remains unchecked. Germline CDR1 reads MNHEY; CDR2 reads SVGEGT. The length of the CDR3 is 14 residues.

This chain links TRBV7-2 with TRBJ1-3. Germline V gives CDR1 SGHTA, CDR2 FQGNSA. The CDR3 has 16 residues. CDR3: CASSSQHVTSGNTIYF.

The rearrangement links TRBV4-2 to TRBJ1-4. This CDR3 contains 12 residues. The germline V gene has CDR1 LGHNA and CDR2 YNFKEQ. CDR3 residues: CASSPSGEKLFF.

V and J are TRBV10-3 and TRBJ1-2; as DNA is missing, the TRBD1 call by TCRdb cannot be tested. The CDR3 is made up of 16 amino acids. Germline values: CDR1 ENHRY, CDR2 SYGVKD. The CDR3 loop is CAISEGRERSRYGYTF.

The V call is TRBV6-1, the J call TRBJ2-7; TCRdb proposes TRBD1, but this gene call is untestable without DNA. Germline CDR1 is MNHNS and CDR2 is SASEGT. CDR3 length: 16 residues. CDR3 in amino acids: CASSLGPGGFSDEQYF.

The chain joins TRBV12-3 or TRBV12-4 to TRBJ1-1. CDR3 length equals 13 residues. CDR3 in amino acids: CASRNREGTEAFF.

J is TRBJ2-7 and V is TRBV4-3. The CDR3 has 15 residues. Germline V lookup: CDR1 LGHNA, CDR2 YSLEER. CDR3 in amino acids: CASSQNRSPSYEQYF.

The rearrangement links TRBV5-1 to TRBJ2-7; the TRBD1 assignment by TCRdb is unverifiable without DNA. CDR1 is SGHRS and CDR2 is YFSETQ in the germline V gene. CDR3 size: 13 residues. CDR3 sequence: CASSSRTDYEQYF.